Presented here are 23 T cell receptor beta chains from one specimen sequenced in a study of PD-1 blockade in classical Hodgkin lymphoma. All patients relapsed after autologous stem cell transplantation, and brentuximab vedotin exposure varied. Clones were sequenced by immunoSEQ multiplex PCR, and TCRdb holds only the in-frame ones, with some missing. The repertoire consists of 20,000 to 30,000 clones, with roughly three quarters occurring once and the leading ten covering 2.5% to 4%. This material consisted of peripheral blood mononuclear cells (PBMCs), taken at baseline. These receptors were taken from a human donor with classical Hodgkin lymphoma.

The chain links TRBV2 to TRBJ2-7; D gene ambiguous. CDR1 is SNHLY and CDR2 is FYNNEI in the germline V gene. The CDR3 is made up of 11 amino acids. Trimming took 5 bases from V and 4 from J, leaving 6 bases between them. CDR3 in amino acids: CASSPLYEQYF. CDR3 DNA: TGTGCCAGCAGTCCTCTTTACGAGCAGTACTTC.

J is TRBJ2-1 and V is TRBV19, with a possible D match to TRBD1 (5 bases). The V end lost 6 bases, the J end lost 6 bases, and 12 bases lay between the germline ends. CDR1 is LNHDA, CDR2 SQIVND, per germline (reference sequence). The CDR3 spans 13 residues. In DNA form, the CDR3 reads TGTGCCAGTAGCCTCGACAGTTCCAATGAGCAGTTCTTC. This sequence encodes CASSLDSSNEQFF.

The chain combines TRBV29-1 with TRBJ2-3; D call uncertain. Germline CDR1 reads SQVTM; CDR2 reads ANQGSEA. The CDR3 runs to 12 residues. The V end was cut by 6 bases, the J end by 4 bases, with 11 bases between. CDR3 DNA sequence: TGCAGCGTCTGGACGAGGTCAGATACGCAGTATTTT. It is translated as CSVWTRSDTQYF.

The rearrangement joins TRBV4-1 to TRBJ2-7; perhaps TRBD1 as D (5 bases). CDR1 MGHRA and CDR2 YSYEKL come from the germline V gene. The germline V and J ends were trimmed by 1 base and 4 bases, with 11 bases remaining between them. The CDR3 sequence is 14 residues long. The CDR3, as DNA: TGCGCCAGCAGCCAAGGGCCAGGGTATTACGAGCAGTACTTC. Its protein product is CASSQGPGYYEQYF.

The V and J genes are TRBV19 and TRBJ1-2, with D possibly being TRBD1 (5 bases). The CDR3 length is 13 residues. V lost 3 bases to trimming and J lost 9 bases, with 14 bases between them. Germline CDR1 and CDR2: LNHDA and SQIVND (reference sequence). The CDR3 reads CASSMVDTDRYTF. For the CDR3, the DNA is TGTGCCAGTAGTATGGTGGACACCGATCGCTACACCTTC.

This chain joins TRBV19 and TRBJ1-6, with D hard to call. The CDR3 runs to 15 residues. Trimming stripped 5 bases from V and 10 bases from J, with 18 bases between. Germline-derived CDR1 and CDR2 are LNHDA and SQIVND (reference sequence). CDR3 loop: CASSSRTFGSSPLHF. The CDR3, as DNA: TGTGCCAGTAGTTCCCGGACTTTTGGCTCCTCACCCCTCCACTTT.

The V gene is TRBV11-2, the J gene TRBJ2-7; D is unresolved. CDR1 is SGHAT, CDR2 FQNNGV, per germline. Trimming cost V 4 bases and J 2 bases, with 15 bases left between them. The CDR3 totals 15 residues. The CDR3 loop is CASSWDSTETYEQYF. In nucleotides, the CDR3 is TGTGCCAGCAGCTGGGATTCGACGGAGACCTACGAGCAGTACTTC.

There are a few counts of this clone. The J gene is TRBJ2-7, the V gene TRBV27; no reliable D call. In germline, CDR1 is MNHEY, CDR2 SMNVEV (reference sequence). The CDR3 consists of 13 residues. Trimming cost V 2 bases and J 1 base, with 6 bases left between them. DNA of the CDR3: TGTGCCAGCAGTTTAATGGGTTCCTACGAGCAGTACTTC. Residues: CASSLMGSYEQYF.

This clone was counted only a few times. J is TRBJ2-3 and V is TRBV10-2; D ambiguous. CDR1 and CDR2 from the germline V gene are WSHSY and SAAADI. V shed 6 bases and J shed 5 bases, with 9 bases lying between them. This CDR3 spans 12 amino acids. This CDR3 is CASSTLLDTQYF. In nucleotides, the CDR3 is TGCGCCAGCAGCACCCTATTAGATACGCAGTATTTT.

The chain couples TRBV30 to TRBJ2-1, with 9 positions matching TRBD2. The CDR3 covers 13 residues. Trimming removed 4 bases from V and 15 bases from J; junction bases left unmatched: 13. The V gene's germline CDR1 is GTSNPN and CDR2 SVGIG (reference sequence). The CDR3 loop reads CAWNKLAGTGGFF. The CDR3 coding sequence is TGTGCCTGGAATAAGCTAGCGGGGACGGGCGGGTTCTTC.

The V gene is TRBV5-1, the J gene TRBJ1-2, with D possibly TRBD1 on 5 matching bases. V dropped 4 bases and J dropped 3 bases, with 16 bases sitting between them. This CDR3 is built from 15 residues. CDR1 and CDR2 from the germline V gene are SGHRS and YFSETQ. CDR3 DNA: TGCGCCAGCAGCCTCCGCGGGACGGAAGACTATGGCTACACCTTC. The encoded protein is CASSLRGTEDYGYTF. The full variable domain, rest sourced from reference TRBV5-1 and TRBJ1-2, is KAGVTQTPRYLIKTRGQQVTLSCSPISGHRSVSWYQQTPGQGLQFLFEYFSETQRNKGNFPGRFSGRQFSNSRSEMNVSTLELGDSALYLCASSLRGTEDYGYTFGSGTRLTVV.

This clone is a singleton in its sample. The CDR3 spells CASSDFGPPHSRGTF. The CDR3, as DNA: TGTGCCAGCAGTGACTTCGGGCCGCCGCATTCAAGAGGCACCTTC. This chain joins TRBV7-9 and TRBJ1-2; D unresolved. This CDR3 comprises 15 residues. Trimming removed 6 bases at V and 13 bases at J, with 27 bases between. Germline CDR1 is SEHNR and CDR2 is FQNEAQ (reference sequence).

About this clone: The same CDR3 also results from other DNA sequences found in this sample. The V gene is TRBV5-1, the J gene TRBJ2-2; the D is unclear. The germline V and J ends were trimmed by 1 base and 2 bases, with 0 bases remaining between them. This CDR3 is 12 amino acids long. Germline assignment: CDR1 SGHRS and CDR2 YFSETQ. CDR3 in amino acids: CASSLNTGELFF. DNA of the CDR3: TGCGCCAGCAGCTTGAACACCGGGGAGCTGTTTTTT.

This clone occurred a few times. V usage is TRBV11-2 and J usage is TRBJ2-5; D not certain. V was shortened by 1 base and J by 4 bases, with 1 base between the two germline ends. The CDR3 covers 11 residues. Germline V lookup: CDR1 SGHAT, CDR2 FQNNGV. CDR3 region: CASSLGETQYF. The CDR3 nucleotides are TGTGCCAGCAGCTTAGGAGAGACCCAGTACTTC.

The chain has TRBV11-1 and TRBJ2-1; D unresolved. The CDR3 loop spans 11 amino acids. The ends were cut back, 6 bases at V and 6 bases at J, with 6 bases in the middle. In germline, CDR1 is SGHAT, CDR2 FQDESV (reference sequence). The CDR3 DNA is TGTGCCAGCAGTACCGTCAATGAGCAGTTCTTC. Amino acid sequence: CASSTVNEQFF.

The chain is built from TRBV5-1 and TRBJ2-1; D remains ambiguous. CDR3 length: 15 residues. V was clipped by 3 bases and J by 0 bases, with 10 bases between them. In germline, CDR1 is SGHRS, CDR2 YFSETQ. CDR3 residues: CASSYTASSYNEQFF. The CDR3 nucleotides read TGCGCCAGCAGCTATACAGCGAGCTCCTACAATGAGCAGTTCTTC.

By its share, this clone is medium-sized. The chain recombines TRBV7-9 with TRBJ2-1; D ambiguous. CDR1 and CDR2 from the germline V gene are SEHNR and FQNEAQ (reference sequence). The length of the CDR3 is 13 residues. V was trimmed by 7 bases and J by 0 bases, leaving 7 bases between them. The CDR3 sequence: CASTTSSYNEQFF. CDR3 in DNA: TGTGCCAGCACTACAAGCTCCTACAATGAGCAGTTCTTC.

The CDR3 sequence is CASSYNRVDGYTF. The CDR3 nucleotides read TGTGCCAGCAGTTACAATAGGGTTGATGGCTACACCTTC. The chain uses TRBV6-6 and TRBJ1-2; no reliable D call. The germline gives CDR1 MNHNY, CDR2 SVGAGI (reference sequence). This CDR3 is 13 amino acids long. With 2 bases removed from V and 6 bases from J, the gap between germline ends came to 10 bases.

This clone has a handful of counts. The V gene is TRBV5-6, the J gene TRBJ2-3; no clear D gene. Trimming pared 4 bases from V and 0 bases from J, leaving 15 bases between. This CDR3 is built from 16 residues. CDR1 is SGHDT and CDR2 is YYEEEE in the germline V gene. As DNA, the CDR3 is TGTGCCAGCAGCAACGGCCACCCGGCTAGCACAGATACGCAGTATTTT. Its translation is CASSNGHPASTDTQYF.

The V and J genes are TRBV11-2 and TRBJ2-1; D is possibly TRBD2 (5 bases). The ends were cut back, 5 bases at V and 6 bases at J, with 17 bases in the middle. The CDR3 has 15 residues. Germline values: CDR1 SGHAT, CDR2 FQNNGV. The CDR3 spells CASSTPGFSANEQFF. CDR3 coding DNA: TGTGCCAGCAGCACACCGGGATTTAGCGCCAATGAGCAGTTCTTC. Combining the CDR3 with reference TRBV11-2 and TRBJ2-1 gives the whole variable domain EAGVAQSPRYKIIEKRQSVAFWCNPISGHATLYWYQQILGQGPKLLIQFQNNGVVDDSQLPKDRFSAERLKGVDSTLKIQPAKLEDSAVYLCASSTPGFSANEQFFGPGTRLTVL.

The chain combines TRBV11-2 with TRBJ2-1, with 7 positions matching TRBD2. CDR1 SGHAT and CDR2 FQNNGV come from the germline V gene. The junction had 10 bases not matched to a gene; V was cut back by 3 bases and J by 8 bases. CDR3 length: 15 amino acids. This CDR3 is CASSFRRGGYDEQFF. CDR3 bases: TGTGCCAGCAGCTTCAGGAGGGGAGGGTACGATGAGCAGTTCTTC. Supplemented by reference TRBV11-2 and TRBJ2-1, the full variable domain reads EAGVAQSPRYKIIEKRQSVAFWCNPISGHATLYWYQQILGQGPKLLIQFQNNGVVDDSQLPKDRFSAERLKGVDSTLKIQPAKLEDSAVYLCASSFRRGGYDEQFFGPGTRLTVL.

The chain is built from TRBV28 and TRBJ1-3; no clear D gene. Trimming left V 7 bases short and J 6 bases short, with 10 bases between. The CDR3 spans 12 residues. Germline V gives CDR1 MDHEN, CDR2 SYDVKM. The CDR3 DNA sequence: TGTGCCAGCACCACAAACATAAACACCATATATTTT. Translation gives CASTTNINTIYF.

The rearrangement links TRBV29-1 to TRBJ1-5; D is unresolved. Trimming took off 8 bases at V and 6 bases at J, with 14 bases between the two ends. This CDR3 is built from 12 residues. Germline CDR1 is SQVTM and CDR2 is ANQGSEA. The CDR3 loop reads CSPRTLGQPQHF. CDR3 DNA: TGCAGCCCGAGGACTCTAGGTCAGCCCCAGCATTTT.